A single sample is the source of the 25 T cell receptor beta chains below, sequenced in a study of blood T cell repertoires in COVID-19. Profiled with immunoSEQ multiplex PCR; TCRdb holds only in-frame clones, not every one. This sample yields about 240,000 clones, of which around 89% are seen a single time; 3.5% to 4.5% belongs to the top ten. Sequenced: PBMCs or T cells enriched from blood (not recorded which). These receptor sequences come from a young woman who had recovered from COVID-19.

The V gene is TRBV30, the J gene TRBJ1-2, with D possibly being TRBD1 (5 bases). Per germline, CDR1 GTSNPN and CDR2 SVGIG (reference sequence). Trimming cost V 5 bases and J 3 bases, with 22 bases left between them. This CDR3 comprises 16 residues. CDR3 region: CAWCPGGSSMDYGYTF. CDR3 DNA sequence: TGTGCCTGGTGCCCGGGGGGGTCCTCGATGGACTATGGCTACACCTTC.

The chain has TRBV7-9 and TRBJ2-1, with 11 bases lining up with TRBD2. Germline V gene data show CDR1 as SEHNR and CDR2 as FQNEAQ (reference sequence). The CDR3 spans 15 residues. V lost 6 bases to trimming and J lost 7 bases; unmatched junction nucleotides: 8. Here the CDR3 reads CASRRTSGPPNEQFF. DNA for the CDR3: TGTGCCAGCAGAAGGACTAGCGGGCCACCTAATGAGCAGTTCTTC.

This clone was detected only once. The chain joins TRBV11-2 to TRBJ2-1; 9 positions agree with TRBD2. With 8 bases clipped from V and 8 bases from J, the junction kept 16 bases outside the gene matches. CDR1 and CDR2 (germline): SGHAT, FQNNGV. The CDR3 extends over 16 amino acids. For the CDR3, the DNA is TGTGCCAGCCAATGGAGACTAGCGGCAAAAGGGGATGAGCAGTTCTTC. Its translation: CASQWRLAAKGDEQFF.

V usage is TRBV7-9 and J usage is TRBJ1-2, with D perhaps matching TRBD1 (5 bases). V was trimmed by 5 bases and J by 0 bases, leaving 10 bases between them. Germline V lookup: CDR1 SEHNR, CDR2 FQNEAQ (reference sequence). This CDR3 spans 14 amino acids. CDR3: CASSGAAPNYGYTF. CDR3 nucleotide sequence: TGTGCCAGCAGCGGGGCAGCCCCTAACTATGGCTACACCTTC. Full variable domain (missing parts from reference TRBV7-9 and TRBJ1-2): DTGVSQNPRHKITKRGQNVTFRCDPISEHNRLYWYRQTLGQGPEFLTYFQNEAQLEKSRLLSDRFSAERPKGSFSTLEIQRTEQGDSAMYLCASSGAAPNYGYTFGSGTRLTVV.

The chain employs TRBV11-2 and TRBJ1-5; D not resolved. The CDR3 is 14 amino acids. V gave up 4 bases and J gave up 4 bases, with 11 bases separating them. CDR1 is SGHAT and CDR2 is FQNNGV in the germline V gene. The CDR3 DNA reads TGTGCCAGCAGCTCAAAGGCGGTTAATCAGCCCCAGCATTTT. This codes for CASSSKAVNQPQHF.

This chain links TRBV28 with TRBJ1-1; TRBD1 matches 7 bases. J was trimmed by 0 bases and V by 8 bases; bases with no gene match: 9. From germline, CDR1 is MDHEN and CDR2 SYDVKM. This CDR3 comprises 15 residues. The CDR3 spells CASYRGPTLNTEAFF. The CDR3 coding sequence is TGTGCCAGCTATAGGGGGCCAACCCTGAACACTGAAGCTTTCTTT.

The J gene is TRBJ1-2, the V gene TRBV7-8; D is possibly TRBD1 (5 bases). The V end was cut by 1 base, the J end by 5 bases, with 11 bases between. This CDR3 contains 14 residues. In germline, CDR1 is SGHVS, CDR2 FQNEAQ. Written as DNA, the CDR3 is TGTGCCAGCAGCTTAGGGGGGACTCAGTATGGCTACACCTTC. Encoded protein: CASSLGGTQYGYTF.

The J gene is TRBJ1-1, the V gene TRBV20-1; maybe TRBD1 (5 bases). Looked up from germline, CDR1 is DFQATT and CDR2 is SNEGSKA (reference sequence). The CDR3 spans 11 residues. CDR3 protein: CRSRVGTEAFF. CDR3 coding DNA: TGCAGATCCAGGGTTGGCACTGAAGCTTTCTTT.

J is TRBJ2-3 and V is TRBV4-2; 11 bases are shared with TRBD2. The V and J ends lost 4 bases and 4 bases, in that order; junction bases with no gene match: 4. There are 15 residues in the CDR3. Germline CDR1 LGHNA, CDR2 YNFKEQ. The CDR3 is CASSPTSGAADTQYF. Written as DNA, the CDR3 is TGTGCCAGCAGCCCGACTAGCGGGGCTGCAGATACGCAGTATTTT.

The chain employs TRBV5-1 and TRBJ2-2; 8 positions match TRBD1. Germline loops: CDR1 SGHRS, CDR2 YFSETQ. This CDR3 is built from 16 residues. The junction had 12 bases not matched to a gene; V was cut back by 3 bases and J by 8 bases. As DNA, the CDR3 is TGCGCCAGCAGCTATCCAACGGACAGGGAGAAAGGGGAGCTGTTTTTT. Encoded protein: CASSYPTDREKGELFF.

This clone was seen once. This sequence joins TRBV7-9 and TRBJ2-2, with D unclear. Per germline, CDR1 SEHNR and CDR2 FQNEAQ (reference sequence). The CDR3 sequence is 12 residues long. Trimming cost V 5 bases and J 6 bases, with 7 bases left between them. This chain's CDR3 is CASSPDSGELFF. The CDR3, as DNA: TGTGCCAGCAGCCCAGACTCCGGGGAGCTGTTTTTT.

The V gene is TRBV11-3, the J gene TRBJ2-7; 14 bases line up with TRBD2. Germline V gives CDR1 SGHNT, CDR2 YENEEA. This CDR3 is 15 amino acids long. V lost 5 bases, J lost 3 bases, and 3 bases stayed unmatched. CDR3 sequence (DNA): TGTGCCAGCAGCCCCGGGACTAGCGGGAGCTACGAGCAGTACTTC. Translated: CASSPGTSGSYEQYF.

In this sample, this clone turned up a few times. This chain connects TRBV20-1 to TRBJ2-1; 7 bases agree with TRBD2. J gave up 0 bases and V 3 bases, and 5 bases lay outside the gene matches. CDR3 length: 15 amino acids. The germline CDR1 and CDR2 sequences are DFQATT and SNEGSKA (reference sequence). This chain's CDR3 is CSASWPSGSYNEQFF. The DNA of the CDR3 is TGCAGTGCTAGTTGGCCTAGCGGCTCCTACAATGAGCAGTTCTTC.

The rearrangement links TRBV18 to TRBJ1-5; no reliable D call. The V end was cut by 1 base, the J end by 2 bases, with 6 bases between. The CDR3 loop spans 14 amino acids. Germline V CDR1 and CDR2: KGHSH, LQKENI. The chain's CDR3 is CASSPRTGNQPQHF. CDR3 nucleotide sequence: TGTGCCAGCTCACCACGCACGGGCAATCAGCCCCAGCATTTT.

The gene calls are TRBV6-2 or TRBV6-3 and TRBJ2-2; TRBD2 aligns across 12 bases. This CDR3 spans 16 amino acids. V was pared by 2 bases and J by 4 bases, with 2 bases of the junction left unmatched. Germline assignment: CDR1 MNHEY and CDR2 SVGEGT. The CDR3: CASSYPTSGGTGELFF. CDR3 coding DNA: TGTGCCAGCAGTTACCCGACTAGCGGGGGCACCGGGGAGCTGTTTTTT.

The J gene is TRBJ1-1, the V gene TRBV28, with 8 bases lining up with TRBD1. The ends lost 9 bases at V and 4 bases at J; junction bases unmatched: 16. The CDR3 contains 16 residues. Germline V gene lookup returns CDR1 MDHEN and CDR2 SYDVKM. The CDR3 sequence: CASLRQGAIGGTEAFF. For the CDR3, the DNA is TGTGCCAGTTTGCGGCAGGGGGCAATCGGTGGCACTGAAGCTTTCTTT.

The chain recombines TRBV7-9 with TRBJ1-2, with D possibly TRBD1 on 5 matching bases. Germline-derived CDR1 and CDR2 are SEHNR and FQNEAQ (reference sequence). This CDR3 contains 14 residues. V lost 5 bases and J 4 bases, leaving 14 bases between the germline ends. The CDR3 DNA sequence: TGTGCCAGCAGCCTCGGACAATGGAGCTATGGCTACACCTTC. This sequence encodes CASSLGQWSYGYTF.

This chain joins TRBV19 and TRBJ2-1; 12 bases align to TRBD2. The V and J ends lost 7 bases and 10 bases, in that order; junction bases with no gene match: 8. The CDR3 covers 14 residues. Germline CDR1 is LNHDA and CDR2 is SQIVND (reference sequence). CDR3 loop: CASNPLAGGREQFF. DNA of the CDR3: TGTGCCAGTAACCCGCTAGCGGGAGGGCGGGAGCAGTTCTTC.

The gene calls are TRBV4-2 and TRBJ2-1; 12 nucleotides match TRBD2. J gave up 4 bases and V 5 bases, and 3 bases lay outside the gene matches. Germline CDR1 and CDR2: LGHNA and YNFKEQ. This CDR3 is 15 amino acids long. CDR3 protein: CASSSGLAGYNEQFF. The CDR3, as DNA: TGTGCCAGCAGCTCCGGACTAGCGGGATACAATGAGCAGTTCTTC.

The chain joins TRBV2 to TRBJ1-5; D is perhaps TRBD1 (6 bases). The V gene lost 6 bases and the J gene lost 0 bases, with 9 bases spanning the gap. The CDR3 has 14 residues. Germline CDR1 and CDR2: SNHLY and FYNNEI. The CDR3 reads CASSWTASNQPQHF. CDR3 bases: TGTGCCAGCAGCTGGACAGCTAGCAATCAGCCCCAGCATTTT.

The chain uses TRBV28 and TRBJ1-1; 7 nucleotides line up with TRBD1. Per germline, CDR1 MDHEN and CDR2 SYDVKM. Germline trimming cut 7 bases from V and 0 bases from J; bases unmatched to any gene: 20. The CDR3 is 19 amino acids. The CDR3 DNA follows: TGTGCCAGCACCCCGGTGAGGGGCCCGAGGGGGCTCATGAACACTGAAGCTTTCTTT. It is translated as CASTPVRGPRGLMNTEAFF.

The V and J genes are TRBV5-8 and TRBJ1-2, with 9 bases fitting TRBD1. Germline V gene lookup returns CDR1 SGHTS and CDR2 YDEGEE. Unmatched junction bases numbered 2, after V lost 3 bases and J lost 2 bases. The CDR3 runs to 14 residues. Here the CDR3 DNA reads TGTGCCAGCAGCTCAACAGGGGGCAACTATGGCTACACCTTC. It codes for CASSSTGGNYGYTF.

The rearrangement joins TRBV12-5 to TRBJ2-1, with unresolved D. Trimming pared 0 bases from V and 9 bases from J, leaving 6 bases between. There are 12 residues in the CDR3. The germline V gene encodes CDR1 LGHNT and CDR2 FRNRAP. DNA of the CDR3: TGTGCTAGTGGTTTGGTTAATAGTGAGCAGTTCTTC. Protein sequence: CASGLVNSEQFF.

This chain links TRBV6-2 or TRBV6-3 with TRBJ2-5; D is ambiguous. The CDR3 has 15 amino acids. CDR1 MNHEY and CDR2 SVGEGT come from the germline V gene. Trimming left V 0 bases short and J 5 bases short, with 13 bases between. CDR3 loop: CASSYSPGSRETQYF. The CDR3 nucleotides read TGTGCCAGCAGTTACTCACCGGGTAGCCGCGAGACCCAGTACTTC.

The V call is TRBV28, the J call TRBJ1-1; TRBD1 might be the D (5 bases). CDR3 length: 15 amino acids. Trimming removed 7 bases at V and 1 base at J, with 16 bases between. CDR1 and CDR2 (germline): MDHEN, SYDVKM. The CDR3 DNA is TGTGCCAGCACCCCTCGCGCCACAGGGAACACTGAAGCTTTCTTT. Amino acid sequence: CASTPRATGNTEAFF.